This TCR beta chain originates from a study of blood T cell repertoires in COVID-19. Turning to the study itself: The samples span acute and convalescent COVID-19 from the United States, Italy and Spain. In each case, the material was cDNA or gDNA derived from T cells, B-cell-depleted T cells, or PBMCs.

Between the trimmed V and J ends, which lost 0 bases and 3 bases, there was a span of 11 bases. From germline, CDR1 is SGDLS and CDR2 YYNGEE. There are 15 residues in the CDR3. Methods used by the authors: Estimates of nucleated cell counts were drawn from the amplification of reference gene primers. Produced via immunoSEQ multiplex PCR; TCRdb's table is partial and in-frame only. V, J and clone size are taken as reported in that table, and D and trimming were inferred from the DNA itself. The sample consists of under 250,000 clones, roughly 84% of them appearing once. The sample holds one count of this clone.

The sequenced sample was peripheral blood. The chain couples TRBV9 to TRBJ2-3; possible D gene TRBD2, 6 bases. The receptor was derived from a man aged 45 to 65 with active or convalescent COVID-19. For the CDR3, the DNA is TGTGCCAGCAGCGTAGATGGCGGGGTAACAGATACGCAGTATTTT. It specifies CASSVDGGVTDTQYF.